These T cell receptor beta chains were read from a single sample in a study of T cell changes during pregnancy in multiple sclerosis. The table came from immunoSEQ multiplex PCR; TCRdb's copy has only in-frame clones and leaves some out. This table has tens of thousands of clones, about nine tenths appearing once. The source was CD8+ T cells from peripheral blood mononuclear cells, collected in the second trimester of pregnancy. These receptors were obtained from a female donor with multiple sclerosis, enrolled in a pregnancy study. Each CDR3 is given with its conserved first and last residue. The order of the fields is J gene, V gene, CDR3 protein.

j_gene: TRBJ1-1
v_gene: TRBV9
CDR3aa: CASSGQGASTEAFF

j_gene: TRBJ1-1
v_gene: TRBV28
CDR3aa: CASSLGGGDTEAFF

j_gene: TRBJ2-5
v_gene: TRBV7-6
CDR3aa: CASSLNARGQETQYF

j_gene: TRBJ1-3
v_gene: TRBV12-5
CDR3aa: CASGLVRVRSGNTIYF

j_gene: TRBJ1-1
v_gene: TRBV7-9
CDR3aa: CASSSLARGHTEAFF

j_gene: TRBJ1-1
v_gene: TRBV5-6
CDR3aa: CASSLGTGGLTEAFF

j_gene: TRBJ2-1
v_gene: TRBV7-9
CDR3aa: CASSPRLLSSSYNEQFF

j_gene: TRBJ2-7
v_gene: TRBV4-2
CDR3aa: CASSQDTTLGSGEYEQYF

j_gene: TRBJ2-7
v_gene: TRBV10-1
CDR3aa: CASSESGQGAWYEQYF

j_gene: TRBJ1-4
v_gene: TRBV7-7
CDR3aa: CASSLNGGEKLFF

j_gene: TRBJ1-1
v_gene: TRBV7-9
CDR3aa: CASSSQVTVNTEAFF

j_gene: TRBJ1-1
v_gene: TRBV29-1
CDR3aa: CSVGTGGTEAFF

j_gene: TRBJ1-2
v_gene: TRBV21-1
CDR3aa: CASSKEVQGANYGYTF

j_gene: TRBJ1-1
v_gene: TRBV27
CDR3aa: CASSFYGTDAFF

j_gene: TRBJ2-7
v_gene: TRBV10-3
CDR3aa: CAIRNLDSPQGAFEQYF

j_gene: TRBJ2-3
v_gene: TRBV5-6
CDR3aa: CASSVTSESTDTQYF

j_gene: TRBJ1-1
v_gene: TRBV7-9
CDR3aa: CASSPPLTGALQNTEAFF

j_gene: TRBJ2-5
v_gene: TRBV5-6
CDR3aa: CASSWGGLPETQYF

j_gene: TRBJ2-1
v_gene: TRBV30
CDR3aa: CAWTLATHNEQFF

j_gene: TRBJ2-7
v_gene: TRBV5-6
CDR3aa: CASKTTGSYEQYF

j_gene: TRBJ2-2
v_gene: TRBV15
CDR3aa: CATSRAGQGEGGELFF

j_gene: TRBJ2-7
v_gene: TRBV29-1
CDR3aa: CSVDPRCSGRDHEQYF